The 14 T cell receptor beta chains below all came from one sample that was sequenced in a study of blood T cell repertoires in COVID-19. Measured with immunoSEQ multiplex PCR; TCRdb has only the in-frame clones, and not every one. Altogether 50,000 to 85,000 clones are present, 82% being singletons, with the ten largest covering under 7%. The sequenced material came from peripheral blood. The receptor source for this set is a man aged 55 to 70 with acute or convalescent COVID-19.

The chain combines TRBV7-2 with TRBJ1-2; the D gene is possibly TRBD1 (6 bases). Germline-derived CDR1 and CDR2 are SGHTA and FQGNSA. The CDR3 runs to 14 residues. Trimming removed 4 bases from V and 6 bases from J, with 15 bases in between. DNA for the CDR3: TGTGCCAGCAGCTCCTCGGGGGGCTATAATGGCTACACCTTC. As protein: CASSSSGGYNGYTF.

V and J are TRBV9 and TRBJ1-6; 9 bases align to TRBD1. Trimming at V came to 4 bases and at J to 5 bases, leaving 7 bases not matched to a gene. The length of the CDR3 is 16 residues. The germline V gene has CDR1 SGDLS and CDR2 YYNGEE. The CDR3 protein is CASSFLGQGNNSPLHF. The CDR3 bases are TGTGCCAGCAGCTTCCTTGGACAGGGGAATAATTCACCCCTCCACTTT. Using reference TRBV9 and TRBJ1-6 for the parts outside the CDR3, the full variable domain is DSGVTQTPKHLITATGQRVTLRCSPRSGDLSVYWYQQSLDQGLQFLIQYYNGEERAKGNILERFSAQQFPDLHSELNLSSLELGDSALYFCASSFLGQGNNSPLHFGNGTRLTVT.

V gene TRBV5-1 combines with J gene TRBJ1-1; D may be TRBD1 (5 bases). Looked up from germline, CDR1 is SGHRS and CDR2 is YFSETQ. V lost 2 bases, J lost 3 bases, and 8 bases lay in between. This CDR3 has 13 amino acids. The CDR3 protein is CASSFSGDTEAFF. CDR3 in DNA: TGCGCCAGCAGCTTCTCGGGGGACACTGAAGCTTTCTTT.

The genes are TRBV4-1 and TRBJ1-2; D is undetermined. The V end lost 6 bases, the J end lost 4 bases, and 21 bases lay between the germline ends. The CDR3 consists of 16 residues. Per the germline V gene, CDR1 is MGHRA and CDR2 is YSYEKL. The CDR3, as DNA: TGCGCCAGCAGTCCAAGATCAGTCAGTAGCACCTATGGCTACACCTTC. Its protein is CASSPRSVSSTYGYTF.

This chain connects TRBV6-5 to TRBJ1-6; D gene uncertain. Germline V gene lookup returns CDR1 MNHEY and CDR2 SVGAGI. The CDR3 has 15 residues. V lost 7 bases and J lost 4, with 14 bases in between. DNA of the CDR3: TGTGCCAGCACTAGAGGAATTGAGTATAATTCACCCCTCCACTTT. Its protein is CASTRGIEYNSPLHF.

The genes are TRBV7-2 and TRBJ1-2; D possibly corresponds to TRBD1 (6 bases). Germline-derived CDR1 and CDR2 are SGHTA and FQGNSA. The CDR3 runs to 12 residues. Trimming took off 3 bases at V and 10 bases at J, with 12 bases between the two ends. The CDR3 loop reads CASSFGGRDYTF. The DNA for the CDR3 is TGTGCCAGCAGCTTCGGGGGGCGAGACTACACCTTC.

The CDR3 region is CASTRGHLTGELFF. The CDR3, as DNA: TGTGCCAGCACCAGGGGGCATCTCACCGGGGAGCTGTTTTTT. The chain recombines TRBV6-5 with TRBJ2-2; 8 bases agree with TRBD1. The CDR3 covers 14 residues. Germline lookup yields CDR1 MNHEY and CDR2 SVGAGI. The V segment lost 7 bases and the J segment 4 bases; nucleotides outside the gene matches: 5.

The gene calls are TRBV6-5 and TRBJ1-6, with 9 bases matching TRBD1. From germline, CDR1 is MNHEY and CDR2 SVGAGI. J lost 10 bases, V lost 6 bases, and 7 bases had no gene match. The CDR3 is made up of 14 amino acids. Here the CDR3 DNA reads TGTGCCAGCAGCCGGGACAGGGATGTATCACCCCTCCACTTT. It yields the protein CASSRDRDVSPLHF.

The chain combines TRBV11-2 with TRBJ1-6; possibly TRBD1 for D (6 bases). The germline V gene has CDR1 SGHAT and CDR2 FQNNGV. This CDR3 has 16 residues. Deletions cut 1 base from V and 9 bases from J, with 16 bases between. CDR3 sequence: CASSLVSSTGRSPLHF. The CDR3 DNA is TGTGCCAGCAGCTTAGTATCGTCGACAGGTCGTTCACCCCTCCACTTT.

Here the CDR3 reads CAWREFGLAGNTIYF. The CDR3 bases are TGTGCCTGGAGGGAGTTTGGGTTGGCTGGAAACACCATATATTTT. V is TRBV30 and J is TRBJ1-3; D remains ambiguous. Per the germline V gene, CDR1 is GTSNPN and CDR2 is SVGIG (reference sequence). This CDR3 spans 15 amino acids. The V gene lost 3 bases and the J gene lost 2 bases, with 14 bases spanning the gap.

J is TRBJ1-2 and V is TRBV4-2; TRBD1 agrees at 9 bases. The germline V gene encodes CDR1 LGHNA and CDR2 YNFKEQ. The ends lost 4 bases at V and 14 bases at J; junction bases unmatched: 14. The CDR3 contains 14 residues. The CDR3 sequence is CASSRDGTGYPWTF. As DNA, the CDR3 is TGTGCCAGCAGCCGAGACGGGACAGGGTATCCTTGGACCTTC.

Only a few counts were recorded for this clone. V gene TRBV3-1 (or the pseudogene TRBV3-2) combines with J gene TRBJ1-2; D call uncertain. Germline values: CDR1 LGHDT, CDR2 YNNKEL (reference sequence). The CDR3 loop spans 12 amino acids. The V and J ends lost 4 bases and 7 bases respectively, with 10 bases between them. DNA of the CDR3: TGTGCCAGCAGCCTTCAGGAGGTTGGCTACACCTTC. It codes for CASSLQEVGYTF.

The chain couples TRBV10-1 to TRBJ1-1; no clear D. The CDR3 has 16 amino acids. Deletions cut 3 bases from V and 10 bases from J, with 24 bases between. From germline, CDR1 is WNHNN and CDR2 SYGVQD (reference sequence). CDR3 sequence reads: CASSDTRIKVPDLAFF. In DNA form, the CDR3 reads TGCGCCAGCAGTGATACAAGGATCAAGGTACCCGACTTAGCTTTCTTT.

In its sample, this clone was seen many times. V gene TRBV7-9 combines with J gene TRBJ1-3, with 7 bases aligning to TRBD1. The CDR3 loop spans 15 amino acids. Unmatched junction bases numbered 12, after V lost 5 bases and J lost 8 bases. Looked up from germline, CDR1 is SEHNR and CDR2 is FQNEAQ (reference sequence). The CDR3 sequence: CASSQGTVEKYTIYF. CDR3 DNA sequence: TGTGCCAGCAGCCAGGGGACAGTGGAAAAATACACCATATATTTT.